These T cell receptor beta chains were read from a single sample in a study of blood T cell repertoires in COVID-19. This table comes from immunoSEQ multiplex PCR, and its TCRdb copy is limited to in-frame clones, with some not included. This table has about 160,000 clones, 76% appearing once. Material for sequencing was peripheral blood. These receptors all come from a woman older than 75 with acute or convalescent COVID-19. Both conserved end residues are part of each CDR3. D genes are given only for firm matches. The listing skips clone size in some rows; elsewhere it reads once, few, many or a size class.

>TRBJ1-1|-|-|TRBV18
TGTGCCAGCTCAACTGGGGGGATGAACACTGAAGCTTTCTTT
CASSTGGMNTEAFF
>TRBJ2-1|-|TRBD1|TRBV19
TGTGCCAGTAGTATAGACCGGGACAGGGGGAACAATGAGCAGTTCTTC
CASSIDRDRGNNEQFF
>TRBJ2-1|-|-|TRBV18
TGTGCCAGCTCACCAGCCCTGGACAGATACAATGAGCAGTTCTTC
CASSPALDRYNEQFF
>TRBJ2-3|-|-|TRBV5-8
TGTGCCAGCAGGAGGAGACTCAGCACAGATACGCAGTATTTT
CASRRRLSTDTQYF
>TRBJ1-5|-|-|TRBV6-2/TRBV6-3
TGTGCCAGCACCCCCAGGGGCAGGGGTAGTCAGCCCCAGCATTTT
CASTPRGRGSQPQHF
>TRBJ1-1|-|-|TRBV9
TGTGCCAGCAGCGTCCGGGATAACACTGAAGCTTTCTTT
CASSVRDNTEAFF
>TRBJ1-1|few|-|TRBV30
TGTGCCTGGAGTGTACCCCGGGGGGGTTGGAGCATGAACACTGAAGCTTTCTTT
CAWSVPRGGWSMNTEAFF
>TRBJ2-5|-|TRBD2|TRBV5-1
TGCGCCAGCAGCCCCGGAGCGGGGGGGGTACAAGAGACCCAGTACTTC
CASSPGAGGVQETQYF
>TRBJ2-6|few|TRBD2|TRBV7-9
TGTGCCAGCACCCTAACGACTAGCGCTCGCTCTGGGGCCAACGTCCTGACTTTC
CASTLTTSARSGANVLTF
>TRBJ1-6|-|-|TRBV10-3
TGTGCCATCAGTGAGTCTCCAGGGTTGGATTCACCCCTCCACTTT
CAISESPGLDSPLHF
>TRBJ2-3|-|TRBD2|TRBV7-2
TGTGCCAGCAGCTTAGTCCCGCGGGGGGCCACAGATACGCAGTATTTT
CASSLVPRGATDTQYF
>TRBJ2-7|once|-|TRBV6-1
TGTGCCAGCAGTGAAGGGAAGCGGAGCTCCTACGAGCAGTACTTC
CASSEGKRSSYEQYF
>TRBJ2-3|-|-|TRBV7-2
TGTGCCAGCAGCGATCGCAGGGTAGGTGGTGGAGATACGCAGTATTTT
CASSDRRVGGGDTQYF
>TRBJ1-1|-|-|TRBV11-2
TGTGCCAGCAGCTTAGATTTCGTCCCGGGAGCTTTCTTT
CASSLDFVPGAFF
>TRBJ1-1|-|TRBD1|TRBV14
TGTGCCAGCAGCCAAATCTTTGGGACAGGGACCAACACTGAAGCTTTCTTT
CASSQIFGTGTNTEAFF
>TRBJ1-1|-|-|TRBV12-3/TRBV12-4
TGTGCCAGCAACCCAGGGTACTCTGAAGCTTTCTTT
CASNPGYSEAFF
>TRBJ1-1|-|TRBD1|TRBV3-1/TRBV3-2
TGTGCCAGCAGACTAGACAGGGGTAGGAACACTGAAGCTTTCTTT
CASRLDRGRNTEAFF
>TRBJ1-2|few|TRBD1|TRBV7-9
TGTGCCAGCAGCCCGGACAGGGGACGTGACATTAACTATGGCTACACCTTC
CASSPDRGRDINYGYTF
>TRBJ1-1|-|-|TRBV30
TGTGCCTGGAGTGTACTGGAGTGGAACACTGAAGCTTTCTTT
CAWSVLEWNTEAFF
>TRBJ1-4|-|-|TRBV5-1
TGCGCCAGCAGCCCCAAATCGGGAGCAACTAATGAAAAACTGTTTTTT
CASSPKSGATNEKLFF
>TRBJ2-2|-|-|TRBV21-1
TGTGCCAGCAGCAAGGGGGCAGGTACCGGGGAGCTGTTTTTT
CASSKGAGTGELFF
>TRBJ1-6|few|-|TRBV30
TGTGCCTGGAGCGGCCGGGTTTACTATAATTCACCCCTCCACTTT
CAWSGRVYYNSPLHF
>TRBJ1-1|once|TRBD1|TRBV5-4
TGTGCCAGCATCTCCCTACAGGGGGAAGGCACTGAAGCTTTCTTT
CASISLQGEGTEAFF
>TRBJ1-3|once|-|TRBV5-6
TGTGCCAGCAGCCGACAAAACACCATATATTTT
CASSRQNTIYF
>TRBJ1-1|-|-|TRBV6-5
TGTGCCAGCAGGGTAGAGTATTATTCCACTGAAGCTTTCTTT
CASRVEYYSTEAFF
>TRBJ2-1|-|TRBD2|TRBV4-1
TGCGCCAGCAGCCAAGAAACTAGCGGGGCACTCTCCTACAATGAGCAGTTCTTC
CASSQETSGALSYNEQFF
>TRBJ1-1|-|-|TRBV7-2
TGTGCCAGCAGCCTTTCATACGGAGGCACTGAAGCTTTCTTT
CASSLSYGGTEAFF
>TRBJ2-2|-|-|TRBV21-1
TGTGCCAGCAGCAATCTATTACCAGGGGCGGACACCGGGGAGCTGTTTTTT
CASSNLLPGADTGELFF
>TRBJ2-5|-|TRBD2|TRBV7-2
TGTGCCAGCAGCTTCGGTCCGGGGGGAGGAGGAGAGACCCAGTACTTC
CASSFGPGGGGETQYF
>TRBJ1-1|-|-|TRBV13
TGTGCCAGCAGCTCCGGGGTGGACACTGAAGCTTTCTTT
CASSSGVDTEAFF
>TRBJ1-6|-|TRBD1|TRBV7-9
TGTGCCAGCAGCTTAGGGCTCGGGGACAGCCATTCACCCCTCCACTTT
CASSLGLGDSHSPLHF
>TRBJ2-7|-|TRBD2|TRBV3-1/TRBV3-2
TGTGCCAGCAGCCAAGATCGCGGGAGTCTCACCTACGAGCAGTACTTC
CASSQDRGSLTYEQYF
>TRBJ2-1|-|TRBD2|TRBV14
TGTGCCAGCAGCCCCAGGGACTATACGAGCTCCTACAATGAGCAGTTCTTC
CASSPRDYTSSYNEQFF
>TRBJ2-7|-|-|TRBV2
TGTGCCAGCAGTGAAGAGACATTTTCCTACGAGCAGTACTTC
CASSEETFSYEQYF
>TRBJ1-6|-|TRBD1|TRBV27
TGTGCCAGCAGTTCACGGACAGGGACGGATTCACCCCTCCACTTT
CASSSRTGTDSPLHF
>TRBJ1-2|-|-|TRBV4-3
TGCGCCAGCAGCCAAGATTGGGCCGGGGGGGACTACACCTTC
CASSQDWAGGDYTF
>TRBJ1-5|-|-|TRBV5-1
TGCGCCAGCAGCTTAAGAAGGGACACTAATTATAGCAATCAGCCCCAGCATTTT
CASSLRRDTNYSNQPQHF
>TRBJ2-7|-|TRBD1|TRBV2
TGTGCCAGCAAAGACAGGGGTGCGTACGAGCAGTACTTC
CASKDRGAYEQYF
>TRBJ1-1|-|-|TRBV6-6
TGTGCCAGCACCAGGACAGACGACATTGGAAGGCTTTTCTTT
CASTRTDDIGRLFF
>TRBJ1-1|few|-|TRBV7-2
TGTGCCAGCAGCTTACAGTCGGGGAAGAACACTGAAGCTTTCTTT
CASSLQSGKNTEAFF
>TRBJ2-5|once|-|TRBV5-1
TGCGCCAGCAGCTTTAGCGGAGCCGGTCAAGAGACCCAGTACTTC
CASSFSGAGQETQYF
>TRBJ2-1|-|TRBD2|TRBV11-2
TGTGCCAGCACCAGCGGGAGTGCCTACAATGAGCAGTTCTTC
CASTSGSAYNEQFF
>TRBJ1-5|-|-|TRBV6-6
TGTGCCAGCAGTTACGCAGGGGCACCCCAGCATTTT
CASSYAGAPQHF
>TRBJ1-6|-|TRBD1|TRBV2
TGTGCCAGCAATGAGTGGGGACAGGCCCCCGACCTCCACTTT
CASNEWGQAPDLHF
>TRBJ1-1|-|-|TRBV7-9
TGTGCCAGCAGTACACAGGTTATGAACACTGAAGCTTTCTTT
CASSTQVMNTEAFF
>TRBJ1-4|-|-|TRBV10-3
TGTGCCATCAGTCAAAGTAGACAGTCTAATGAAAAACTGTTTTTT
CAISQSRQSNEKLFF
>TRBJ2-1|-|TRBD1|TRBV19
TGTGCCAGTAGTATACGAGGGGACAGCTACAATGAGCAGTTCTTC
CASSIRGDSYNEQFF
>TRBJ2-3|few|-|TRBV6-4
TGTGCCAGCAGTGACGGAACTACGAGCACAGATACGCAGTATTTT
CASSDGTTSTDTQYF
>TRBJ1-4|-|-|TRBV7-2
TGTGCCAGCAGCTTCCGAGGTGAAAAACTGTTTTTT
CASSFRGEKLFF
>TRBJ2-2|-|-|TRBV5-1
TGCGCCAGCAGCCTTACAGTCACTAGTAACACCGGGGAGCTGTTTTTT
CASSLTVTSNTGELFF
>TRBJ2-2|few|TRBD2|TRBV2
TGTGCCAGCAGTGGAAGCGGGGGGAACACCGGGGAGCTGTTTTTT
CASSGSGGNTGELFF
>TRBJ2-3|-|TRBD2|TRBV10-3
TGTGCCATCAGTGGCGGGGGGTGGACAGATACGCAGTATTTT
CAISGGGWTDTQYF
>TRBJ1-4|-|TRBD1|TRBV28
TGTGCCAGCAGTCCTTGGACAGGGAAAGAAAAACTGTTTTTT
CASSPWTGKEKLFF
>TRBJ2-2|-|-|TRBV12-3/TRBV12-4
TGTGCCAGCAGTCTAAACACCGGGGAGCTGTTTTTT
CASSLNTGELFF